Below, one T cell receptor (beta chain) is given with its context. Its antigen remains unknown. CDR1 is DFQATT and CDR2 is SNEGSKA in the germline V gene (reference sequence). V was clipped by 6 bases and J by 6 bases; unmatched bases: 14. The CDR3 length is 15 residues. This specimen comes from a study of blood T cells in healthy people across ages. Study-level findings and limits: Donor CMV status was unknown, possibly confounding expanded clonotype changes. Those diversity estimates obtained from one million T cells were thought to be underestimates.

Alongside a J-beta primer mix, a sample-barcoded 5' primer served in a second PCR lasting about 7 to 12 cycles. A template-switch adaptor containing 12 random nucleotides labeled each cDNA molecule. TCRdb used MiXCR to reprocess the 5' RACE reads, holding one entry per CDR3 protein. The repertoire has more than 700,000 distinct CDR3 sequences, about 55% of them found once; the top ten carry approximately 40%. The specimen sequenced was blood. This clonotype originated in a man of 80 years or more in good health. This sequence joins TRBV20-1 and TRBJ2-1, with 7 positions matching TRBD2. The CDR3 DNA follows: TGCAGTGCCACCTCCGGACTAGTCAAGGGCAATGAGCAGTTCTTC. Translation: CSATSGLVKGNEQFF.